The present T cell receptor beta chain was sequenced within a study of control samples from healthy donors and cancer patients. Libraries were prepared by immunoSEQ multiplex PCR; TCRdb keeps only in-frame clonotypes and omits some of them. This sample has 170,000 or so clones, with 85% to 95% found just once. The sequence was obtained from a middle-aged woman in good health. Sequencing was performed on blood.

CDR3 coding DNA: TGTGCCAGCAGTCAGGGACGGTTTAACTATGGCTACACCTTC. Encoded protein: CASSQGRFNYGYTF. V usage is TRBV6-5 and J usage is TRBJ1-2, with a weak D call TRBD1 (5 bases). The CDR3 runs to 14 residues. V lost 5 bases, J lost 1 base, and 11 bases lay in between. Germline CDR1 MNHEY, CDR2 SVGAGI.